One sample yielded the 25 T cell receptor beta chains listed below, sequenced in a study of technical replicates of blood from a few donors. The repertoire was sequenced with immunoSEQ multiplex PCR; TCRdb's copy has only in-frame clones and lacks some. This table holds tens of thousands of clones, nearly 97% found once. Sequencing input: T cells isolated from PBMCs. These receptors were obtained from a human donor in good health.

V and J are TRBV6-1 and TRBJ1-2; TRBD1 is a possible D gene (6 bases). This CDR3 comprises 15 residues. Trimming removed 5 bases at V and 3 bases at J, with 16 bases between. Germline CDR1 is MNHNS and CDR2 is SASEGT. DNA for the CDR3: TGTGCCAGCAGTATAGATGTTGGGACACACTATGGCTACACCTTC. This translates into CASSIDVGTHYGYTF.

This clone was observed once. This rearrangement joins TRBV10-3 to TRBJ2-5; 16 bases fit TRBD2. Germline V gene data show CDR1 as ENHRY and CDR2 as SYGVKD. The CDR3 is made up of 15 amino acids. V dropped 9 bases and J dropped 5; count of bases not matched to a gene: 6. CDR3 sequence reads: CAIGTSGGARETQYF. The DNA of the CDR3 is TGTGCCATTGGGACTAGCGGGGGGGCCCGGGAGACCCAGTACTTC.

The chain employs TRBV7-2 and TRBJ2-7; weak D call: TRBD2 (5 bases). The V gene lost 2 bases and the J gene lost 3 bases, with 11 bases spanning the gap. The CDR3 covers 14 residues. CDR1 is SGHTA, CDR2 FQGNSA, per germline. Here the CDR3 reads CASSLPARDYEQYF. CDR3 DNA: TGTGCCAGCAGCTTACCAGCGAGGGACTACGAGCAGTACTTC.

This rearrangement joins TRBV7-4 to TRBJ1-1; D not certain. V dropped 11 bases and J dropped 4 bases, with 14 bases sitting between them. Germline CDR1 reads SGHVT; CDR2 reads SQSDAQ. The CDR3 loop spans 12 amino acids. The CDR3 loop is CACGWGGTEAFF. The CDR3 coding sequence is TGTGCCTGCGGTTGGGGAGGCACTGAAGCTTTCTTT.

This clone has a single count. CDR3: CASSQSGGPYNEQFF. As DNA, the CDR3 is TGTGCCAGCAGCCAGAGCGGGGGCCCCTACAATGAGCAGTTCTTC. The chain has TRBV4-2 and TRBJ2-1; 8 bases line up with TRBD2. The CDR3 contains 15 residues. Germline V gives CDR1 LGHNA, CDR2 YNFKEQ. V lost 3 bases to trimming and J lost 2 bases; unmatched junction nucleotides: 3.

The gene calls are TRBV28 and TRBJ2-7, with 9 nucleotides matching TRBD2. The V and J ends lost 6 bases and 0 bases, in that order; junction bases with no gene match: 15. The germline gives CDR1 MDHEN, CDR2 SYDVKM. The CDR3 totals 18 residues. CDR3 sequence: CASSPDRVGLAHSYEQYF. In DNA form, the CDR3 reads TGTGCCAGCAGCCCAGACAGGGTTGGACTAGCGCACTCCTACGAGCAGTACTTC.

V is TRBV27 and J is TRBJ2-3; TRBD2 aligns across 9 bases. The V and J ends lost 7 bases and 1 base, in that order; junction bases with no gene match: 6. The V gene's germline CDR1 is MNHEY and CDR2 SMNVEV (reference sequence). The CDR3 consists of 15 residues. CDR3 bases: TGTGCCAGCAAAATGTTAGCGGGAGGCACAGATACGCAGTATTTT. Protein product: CASKMLAGGTDTQYF.

As to this clone: This sample includes further DNA sequences coding for the same CDR3. This sequence joins TRBV5-6 and TRBJ2-2, with unresolved D. This CDR3 has 15 amino acids. Trimming removed 0 bases at V and 1 base at J, with 7 bases between. From germline, CDR1 is SGHDT and CDR2 YYEEEE. CDR3 residues: CASSLVDRNTGELFF. CDR3 in DNA: TGTGCCAGCAGCTTGGTCGATAGGAACACCGGGGAGCTGTTTTTT. Full variable domain (missing parts from reference TRBV5-6 and TRBJ2-2): DAGVTQSPTHLIKTRGQQVTLRCSPKSGHDTVSWYQQALGQGPQFIFQYYEEEERQRGNFPDRFSGHQFPNYSSELNVNALLLGDSALYLCASSLVDRNTGELFFGEGSRLTVL.

This rearrangement joins TRBV6-6 to TRBJ1-4; D may be TRBD1 (6 bases). Looked up from germline, CDR1 is MNHNY and CDR2 is SVGAGI (reference sequence). There are 11 residues in the CDR3. V was trimmed by 6 bases and J by 12 bases, leaving 11 bases between them. CDR3 in DNA: TGTGCCAGCAGCTTACCAGGGGAACTGTTTTTT. The encoded protein is CASSLPGELFF.

The rearrangement links TRBV4-2 to TRBJ2-7, with TRBD1 identical over 7 bases. The germline CDR1 and CDR2 sequences are LGHNA and YNFKEQ. Trimming removed 0 bases from V and 7 bases from J; junction bases left unmatched: 12. This CDR3 comprises 16 residues. The CDR3 spells CASSQDIGGGLGEQYF. The CDR3 DNA follows: TGTGCCAGCAGCCAAGATATAGGGGGCGGGCTCGGGGAGCAGTACTTC.

The chain combines TRBV10-1 with TRBJ2-2; D perhaps matches TRBD2 (5 bases). The CDR3 loop spans 16 amino acids. Germline CDR1 WNHNN, CDR2 SYGVQD (reference sequence). The V end lost 2 bases, the J end lost 7 bases, and 17 bases lay between the germline ends. The CDR3 loop is CASSEGTGDWHGELFF. The CDR3 DNA follows: TGCGCCAGCAGTGAGGGTACCGGGGATTGGCACGGGGAGCTGTTTTTT.

The rearrangement uses TRBV6-4 and TRBJ2-7; D is undetermined. The CDR3 loop spans 12 amino acids. V shed 6 bases and J shed 4 bases, with 10 bases lying between them. Germline V gene data show CDR1 as MRHNA and CDR2 as SNTAGT. The CDR3 is CASRWAPYEQYF. In DNA, the CDR3 is TGTGCCAGCAGATGGGCTCCTTACGAGCAGTACTTC.

The genes are TRBV30 and TRBJ1-5; 7 positions agree with TRBD1. This CDR3 region has 15 residues. J was trimmed by 5 bases and V by 1 base; bases with no gene match: 8. Germline lookup yields CDR1 GTSNPN and CDR2 SVGIG (reference sequence). The CDR3, as DNA: TGTGCCTGGAGTGGACAGGGAGGTCGCCATCAGCCCCAGCATTTT. Protein sequence: CAWSGQGGRHQPQHF.

The gene calls are TRBV5-1 and TRBJ1-2, with unresolved D. The V gene's germline CDR1 is SGHRS and CDR2 YFSETQ. Deletions cut 1 base from V and 1 base from J, with 17 bases between. This CDR3 spans 17 amino acids. CDR3 sequence: CASSLNHPGDFNYGYTF. DNA for the CDR3: TGCGCCAGCAGCTTGAACCACCCGGGAGACTTTAACTATGGCTACACCTTC. The full variable domain, its missing parts supplied by reference TRBV5-1 and TRBJ1-2, is KAGVTQTPRYLIKTRGQQVTLSCSPISGHRSVSWYQQTPGQGLQFLFEYFSETQRNKGNFPGRFSGRQFSNSRSEMNVSTLELGDSALYLCASSLNHPGDFNYGYTFGSGTRLTVV.

This sequence joins TRBV19 and TRBJ1-1; tentative D call: TRBD1 (6 bases). The V end was cut by 4 bases, the J end by 11 bases, with 14 bases between. Germline-derived CDR1 and CDR2 are LNHDA and SQIVND (reference sequence). CDR3 length equals 12 residues. The CDR3 protein is CASSTFTGYAFF. The CDR3 DNA follows: TGTGCCAGTAGTACCTTTACAGGGTACGCTTTCTTT.

CDR3 loop: CASSLSSAGELFF. DNA for the CDR3: TGTGCCAGCAGCTTATCTAGCGCCGGGGAGCTGTTTTTT. V usage is TRBV7-3 and J usage is TRBJ2-2, with a tentative D call TRBD2 (6 bases). Per germline, CDR1 SGHTA and CDR2 FQGTGA. The CDR3 length is 13 residues. The V and J ends lost 2 bases and 6 bases respectively, with 7 bases between them. The full variable domain, rest sourced from reference TRBV7-3 and TRBJ2-2, is GAGVSQTPSNKVTEKGKYVELRCDPISGHTALYWYRQSLGQGPEFLIYFQGTGAADDSGLPNDRFFAVRPEGSVSTLKIQRTERGDSAVYLCASSLSSAGELFFGEGSRLTVL.

CDR3 in amino acids: CASSYSSGRNTIYF. The CDR3, as DNA: TGTGCCAGCAGTTACTCGAGCGGGAGAAACACCATATATTTT. The chain joins TRBV6-5 to TRBJ1-3; D uncertain. Germline V CDR1 and CDR2: MNHEY, SVGAGI. The CDR3 runs to 14 residues. Trimming stripped 0 bases from V and 5 bases from J, with 8 bases between.

V and J are TRBV19 and TRBJ2-7, with 14 bases matching TRBD2. Per the germline V gene, CDR1 is LNHDA and CDR2 is SQIVND (reference sequence). The CDR3 runs to 17 residues. V trimming: 4 bases; J trimming: 6 bases; junction bases outside the gene matches: 11. The CDR3 DNA reads TGTGCCAGTAGTAAACTACAAGGGACTAGCGGGAGAAGCGAGCAGTACTTC. Amino acid sequence: CASSKLQGTSGRSEQYF.

V and J are TRBV18 and TRBJ1-1, with D hard to call. Germline V gene data show CDR1 as KGHSH and CDR2 as LQKENI. The V and J ends lost 6 bases and 4 bases respectively, with 12 bases between them. The CDR3 is 13 amino acids. CDR3 in DNA: TGTGCCAGCTCCGAGGGCACCTCCACTGAAGCTTTCTTT. Amino acid sequence: CASSEGTSTEAFF.

J is TRBJ2-7 and V is TRBV5-1; D unresolved. The CDR3 extends over 14 amino acids. Trimming pared 0 bases from V and 0 bases from J, leaving 7 bases between. Germline V gene lookup returns CDR1 SGHRS and CDR2 YFSETQ. This CDR3 is CASSLDRSSYEQYF. CDR3 DNA: TGCGCCAGCAGCTTGGACCGTAGCTCCTACGAGCAGTACTTC.

The chain combines TRBV2 with TRBJ1-1, with D possibly TRBD1 on 6 matching bases. Germline V gene sequence: CDR1 SNHLY, CDR2 FYNNEI. The ends were cut back, 7 bases at V and 1 base at J, with 13 bases in the middle. There are 14 residues in the CDR3. CDR3 sequence (DNA): TGTGCCAGCACCTGGGGGCCAGGGAACACTGAAGCTTTCTTT. Translating gives CASTWGPGNTEAFF.

V and J are TRBV14 and TRBJ1-1, with 7 bases that match TRBD1. The CDR3 runs to 15 residues. The V segment lost 3 bases and the J segment 6 bases; nucleotides outside the gene matches: 10. Looked up from germline, CDR1 is SGHDN and CDR2 is FVKESK. In nucleotides, the CDR3 is TGTGCCAGCAGCCAGGGGGGACAGTATTGGGCTGAAGCTTTCTTT. This gives the protein CASSQGGQYWAEAFF. Based on the CDR3 plus reference TRBV14 and TRBJ1-1, the full variable domain is EAGVTQFPSHSVIEKGQTVTLRCDPISGHDNLYWYRRVMGKEIKFLLHFVKESKQDESGMPNNRFLAERTGGTYSTLKVQPAELEDSGVYFCASSQGGQYWAEAFFGQGTRLTVV.

The chain combines TRBV6-1 with TRBJ1-2; 9 positions agree with TRBD1. Per germline, CDR1 MNHNS and CDR2 SASEGT. V shed 7 bases, J shed 4 bases, and the junction held 10 bases outside the gene matches. The CDR3 runs 15 residues. Here the CDR3 reads CASIGQGFQTYGYTF. For the CDR3, the DNA is TGTGCCAGCATCGGACAGGGGTTTCAGACCTATGGCTACACCTTC.

The V gene is TRBV15, the J gene TRBJ2-6, with 7 bases matching TRBD1. Unmatched junction bases numbered 13, after V lost 0 bases and J lost 2 bases. The germline gives CDR1 LNHNV, CDR2 YYDKDF (reference sequence). The CDR3 has 20 residues. The CDR3 reads CATSRDLRAQGVAGANVLTF. In nucleotides, the CDR3 is TGTGCCACCAGCAGAGATCTTAGGGCCCAGGGGGTAGCTGGGGCCAACGTCCTGACTTTC. Looking up the rest from reference TRBV15 and TRBJ2-6 gives the full variable domain: DAMVIQNPRYQVTQFGKPVTLSCSQTLNHNVMYWYQQKSSQAPKLLFHYYDKDFNNEADTPDNFQSRRPNTSFCFLDIRSPGLGDTAMYLCATSRDLRAQGVAGANVLTFGAGSRLTVL.

V gene TRBV4-2 combines with J gene TRBJ1-2; TRBD1 matches 12 bases. V was clipped by 5 bases and J by 6 bases; unmatched bases: 13. The germline V gene encodes CDR1 LGHNA and CDR2 YNFKEQ. The CDR3 has 17 amino acids. The DNA of the CDR3 is TGTGCCAGCAGCTCTTACGGGACAGGGGGCGGCGCGAATGGCTACACCTTC. Translated: CASSSYGTGGGANGYTF.